This entry lists 9 T cell receptor beta chains sequenced from one sample in a study of CD8 T cells in ankylosing spondylitis. TCRdb reprocessed the 5' RACE reads with MiXCR, giving one entry per CDR3 protein. The sample consists of some 140,000 distinct CDR3 sequences, 7% to 10% of them appearing once. Source material: synovial fluid, either unsorted or a sorted T cell fraction (not recorded which). These TCRs come from a male donor with ankylosing spondylitis.

Ten or more counts support this clonotype. The CDR3 loop reads CASTVTGMHEQYF. The CDR3 bases are TGTGCCAGCACCGTGACAGGGATGCACGAGCAGTACTTC. The V and J genes are TRBV12-3 or TRBV12-4 and TRBJ2-7; 7 bases fit TRBD1. V shed 7 bases, J shed 5 bases, and the junction held 8 bases outside the gene matches. This CDR3 has 13 residues.

This clonotype was recorded at least ten times. The V and J genes are TRBV15 and TRBJ2-7; the D is unclear. With 1 base removed from V and 6 bases from J, the gap between germline ends came to 13 bases. The CDR3 runs 14 residues. CDR1 is LNHNV and CDR2 is YYDKDF in the germline V gene (reference sequence). CDR3 nucleotide sequence: TGTGCCACCAGCAGAGGAGGTTGGGTATGCGAGCAGTACTTC. It specifies CATSRGGWVCEQYF.

This chain connects TRBV3-1 to TRBJ1-1; unclear D gene. The CDR3 consists of 15 residues. CDR1 is LGHDT and CDR2 is YNNKEL in the germline V gene (reference sequence). Between the trimmed V and J ends, which lost 11 bases and 1 base, there was a span of 20 bases. The CDR3 coding sequence is TGTGCCTCCTGCCAAGTCCAGTTCGGGAACACTGAAGCTTTCTTT. Amino acid sequence: CASCQVQFGNTEAFF.

The chain is built from TRBV7-2 and TRBJ1-1; TRBD1 is a possible D gene (6 bases). Germline V CDR1 and CDR2: SGHTA, FQGNSA. This CDR3 comprises 14 residues. With 2 bases removed from V and 4 bases from J, the gap between germline ends came to 11 bases. Written as DNA, the CDR3 is TGTGCCAGCAGCTTATACCAGGGGCTCACTGAAGCTTTCTTT. It encodes CASSLYQGLTEAFF.

This clonotype showed up many times. The CDR3 is CSAVGTANTEAFF. The CDR3, as DNA: TGCAGTGCTGTCGGGACGGCAAACACTGAAGCTTTCTTT. The rearrangement uses TRBV20-1 and TRBJ1-1; possibly TRBD1 for D (5 bases). Germline loops: CDR1 DFQATT, CDR2 SNEGSKA (reference sequence). The CDR3 has 13 residues. V lost 5 bases, J lost 2 bases, and 12 bases lay in between.

In its sample, this clonotype was seen many times. The chain couples TRBV12-3 or TRBV12-4 to TRBJ1-3; 11 bases fit TRBD1. V shed 5 bases and J 7 bases; nucleotides not matched to a gene: 4. The CDR3 spans 14 residues. CDR3 sequence (DNA): TGTGCCAGCAGTGGACAGGGGGCTATCAACACCATATATTTT. Translation: CASSGQGAINTIYF.

The chain is built from TRBV5-6 and TRBJ2-5, with 14 bases identical to TRBD2. CDR1 is SGHDT, CDR2 YYEEEE, per germline. This CDR3 is 15 amino acids long. V lost 5 bases to trimming and J lost 1 base; unmatched junction nucleotides: 1. The CDR3 is CASSGLAGGQETQYF. In DNA, the CDR3 is TGTGCCAGCAGTGGACTAGCGGGAGGCCAAGAGACCCAGTACTTC.

The CDR3 DNA follows: TGTGCCAGCAGCCCAGACAGTCTCTCTGGAAACACCATATATTTT. Its translation is CASSPDSLSGNTIYF. The chain links TRBV11-2 to TRBJ1-3; D may be TRBD1 (5 bases). V was trimmed by 5 bases and J by 0 bases, leaving 11 bases between them. The CDR3 is made up of 15 amino acids. Germline V gene sequence: CDR1 SGHAT, CDR2 FQNNGV. The full variable domain, completed using reference TRBV11-2 and TRBJ1-3, is EAGVAQSPRYKIIEKRQSVAFWCNPISGHATLYWYQQILGQGPKLLIQFQNNGVVDDSQLPKDRFSAERLKGVDSTLKIQPAKLEDSAVYLCASSPDSLSGNTIYFGEGSWLTVV.

This clonotype was seen only a few times. J is TRBJ1-6 and V is TRBV7-2, with TRBD1 as a possible D gene (5 bases). With 3 bases removed from V and 0 bases from J, the gap between germline ends came to 12 bases. This CDR3 is built from 17 residues. Germline-derived CDR1 and CDR2 are SGHTA and FQGNSA. This CDR3 reads CASSFGGGGSYNSPLHF. The CDR3 coding sequence is TGTGCCAGCAGCTTTGGGGGAGGTGGCTCCTATAATTCACCCCTCCACTTT.